The rows below give T cell receptor beta chains drawn from one sample of a study of T cell repertoires in cytomegalovirus infection. TCRdb passed the reads through MiXCR, listing each CDR3 protein once. The data show about 740,000 distinct CDR3 sequences, 35% to 40% seen once. Sequences were obtained from PBMCs. The receptors come from a human donor in good health (CMV status not recorded). Some clones in this sample may be carry-over from other donors' samples. CDR3s include the opening cysteine and the closing phenylalanine or tryptophan. Clone sizes are given selectively: once, few, many, or a class where the clone is expanded.

clone size,V gene,J gene,CDR3 protein
NA,TRBV7-8,TRBJ1-1,CASSLETNTEAFF
NA,TRBV19,TRBJ1-5,CASRQEGGINQPQHF
NA,TRBV7-3,TRBJ2-2,CASSSRTDSNTGELFF
NA,TRBV20-1,TRBJ1-1,CSAGQGATEAFF
NA,TRBV27,TRBJ1-2,CASSWDRDNYGYTF
NA,TRBV19,TRBJ1-1,CASRGTRPDTEAFF
few,TRBV7-9,TRBJ2-7,CASSPYRSEQYF
NA,TRBV2,TRBJ2-2,CASNGQAHTGELFF
NA,TRBV28,TRBJ2-1,CSSSAIGRVPYNEQFF
NA,TRBV6-5,TRBJ1-6,CASSYSSGTGGGSPLHF
NA,TRBV6-1,TRBJ2-1,CASSEPQVPGSYNEQFF
few,TRBV2,TRBJ1-1,CASSGLNKNTEAFF
once,TRBV5-1,TRBJ2-2,CASNTGGRYTGELFF
few,TRBV7-9,TRBJ2-7,CASRGRQGEGEQYF
NA,TRBV28,TRBJ2-7,CASSLKNGEQYF
NA,TRBV3-1,TRBJ2-2,CASSRPGQGYSNTGELFF
NA,TRBV5-5,TRBJ2-3,CASSSRWTSGKSTDTQYF
NA,TRBV29-1,TRBJ1-3,CSVESPLRRNTIYF